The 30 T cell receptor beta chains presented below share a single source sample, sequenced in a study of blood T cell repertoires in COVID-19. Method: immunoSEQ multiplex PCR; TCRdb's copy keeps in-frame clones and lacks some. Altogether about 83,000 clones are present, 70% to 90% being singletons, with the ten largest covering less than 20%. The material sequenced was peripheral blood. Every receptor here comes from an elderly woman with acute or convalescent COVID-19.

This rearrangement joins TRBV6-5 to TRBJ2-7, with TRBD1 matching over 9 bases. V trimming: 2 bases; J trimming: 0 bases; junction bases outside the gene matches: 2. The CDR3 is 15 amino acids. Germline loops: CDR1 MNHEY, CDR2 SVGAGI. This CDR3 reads CASSYGTGTSYEQYF. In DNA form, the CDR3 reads TGTGCCAGCAGTTACGGGACAGGGACCTCCTACGAGCAGTACTTC.

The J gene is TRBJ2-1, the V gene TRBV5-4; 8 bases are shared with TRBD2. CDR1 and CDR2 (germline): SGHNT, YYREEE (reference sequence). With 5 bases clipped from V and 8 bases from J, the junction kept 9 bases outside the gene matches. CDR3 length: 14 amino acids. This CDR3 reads CASSPGGRMDEQFF. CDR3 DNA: TGTGCCAGCAGTCCGGGGGGGCGGATGGATGAGCAGTTCTTC.

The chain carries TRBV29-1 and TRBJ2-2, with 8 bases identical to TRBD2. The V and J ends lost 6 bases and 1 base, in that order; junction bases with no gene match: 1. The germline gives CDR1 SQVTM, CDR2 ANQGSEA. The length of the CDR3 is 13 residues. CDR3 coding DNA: TGCAGCGTCACTAGCGGGAACACCGGGGAGCTGTTTTTT. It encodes CSVTSGNTGELFF.

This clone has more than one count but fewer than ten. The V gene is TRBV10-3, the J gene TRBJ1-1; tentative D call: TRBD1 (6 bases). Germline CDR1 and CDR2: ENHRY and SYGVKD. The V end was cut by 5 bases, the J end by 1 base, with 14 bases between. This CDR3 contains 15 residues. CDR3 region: CAISTGTKKNTEAFF. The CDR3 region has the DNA TGTGCCATCAGTACAGGGACCAAAAAGAACACTGAAGCTTTCTTT.

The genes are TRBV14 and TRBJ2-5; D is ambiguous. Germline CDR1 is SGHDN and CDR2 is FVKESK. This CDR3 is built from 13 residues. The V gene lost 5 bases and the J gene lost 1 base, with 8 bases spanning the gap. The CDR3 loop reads CASSMISQETQYF. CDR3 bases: TGTGCCAGCAGCATGATCAGCCAAGAGACCCAGTACTTC.

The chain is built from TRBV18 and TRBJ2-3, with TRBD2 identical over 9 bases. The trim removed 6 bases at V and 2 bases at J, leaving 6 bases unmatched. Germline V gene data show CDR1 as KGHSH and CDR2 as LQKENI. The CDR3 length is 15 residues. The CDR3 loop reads CASSRLAEVTDTQYF. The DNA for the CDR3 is TGTGCCAGCTCTCGACTAGCGGAAGTCACAGATACGCAGTATTTT.

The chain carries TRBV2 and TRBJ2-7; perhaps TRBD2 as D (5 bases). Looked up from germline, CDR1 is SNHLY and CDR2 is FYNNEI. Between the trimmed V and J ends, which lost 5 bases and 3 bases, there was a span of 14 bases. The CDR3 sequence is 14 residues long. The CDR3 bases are TGTGCCAGCAGTTTGTGGGGAGCAGGCTACGAGCAGTACTTC. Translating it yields CASSLWGAGYEQYF. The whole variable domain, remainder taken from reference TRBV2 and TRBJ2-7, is EPEVTQTPSHQVTQMGQEVILRCVPISNHLYFYWYRQILGQKVEFLVSFYNNEISEKSEIFDDQFSVERPDGSNFTLKIRSTKLEDSAMYFCASSLWGAGYEQYFGPGTRLTVT.

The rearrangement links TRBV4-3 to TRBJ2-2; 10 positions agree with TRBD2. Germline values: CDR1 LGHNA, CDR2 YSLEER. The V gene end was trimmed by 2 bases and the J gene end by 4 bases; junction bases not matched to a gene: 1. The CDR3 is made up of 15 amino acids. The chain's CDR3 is CASSQRLAGTGELFF. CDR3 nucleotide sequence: TGCGCCAGCAGCCAAAGACTAGCGGGCACCGGGGAGCTGTTTTTT.

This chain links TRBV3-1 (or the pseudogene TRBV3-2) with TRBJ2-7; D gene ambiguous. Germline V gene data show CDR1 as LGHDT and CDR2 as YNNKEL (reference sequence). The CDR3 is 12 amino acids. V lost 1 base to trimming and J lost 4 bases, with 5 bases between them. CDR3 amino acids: CASSQVEYEQYF. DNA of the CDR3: TGTGCCAGCAGCCAAGTGGAGTACGAGCAGTACTTC.

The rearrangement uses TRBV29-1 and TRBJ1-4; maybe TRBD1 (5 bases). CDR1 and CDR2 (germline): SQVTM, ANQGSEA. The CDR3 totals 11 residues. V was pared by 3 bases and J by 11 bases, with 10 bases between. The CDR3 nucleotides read TGCAGCGTTGATCAGGGTGGGAAACTGTTTTTT. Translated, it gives CSVDQGGKLFF.

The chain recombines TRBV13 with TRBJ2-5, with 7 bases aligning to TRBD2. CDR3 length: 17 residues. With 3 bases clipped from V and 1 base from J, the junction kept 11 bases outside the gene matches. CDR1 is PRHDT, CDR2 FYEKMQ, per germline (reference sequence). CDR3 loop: CASSFRRSGGGQETQYF. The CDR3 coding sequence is TGTGCCAGCAGCTTCAGGCGGTCGGGGGGAGGCCAAGAGACCCAGTACTTC.

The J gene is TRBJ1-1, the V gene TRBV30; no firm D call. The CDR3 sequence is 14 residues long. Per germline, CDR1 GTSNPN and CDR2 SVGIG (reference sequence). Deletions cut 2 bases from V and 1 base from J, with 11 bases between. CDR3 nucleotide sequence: TGTGCCTGGAGTATTTGGGCAGAGAACACTGAAGCTTTCTTT. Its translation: CAWSIWAENTEAFF. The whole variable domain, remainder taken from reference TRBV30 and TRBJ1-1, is SQTIHQWPATLVQPVGSPLSLECTVEGTSNPNLYWYRQAAGRGLQLLFYSVGIGQISSEVPQNLSASRPQDRQFILSSKKLLLSDSGFYLCAWSIWAENTEAFFGQGTRLTVV.

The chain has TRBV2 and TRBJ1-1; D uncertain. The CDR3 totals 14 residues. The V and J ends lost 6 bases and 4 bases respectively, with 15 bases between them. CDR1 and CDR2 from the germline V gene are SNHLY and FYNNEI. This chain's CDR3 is CASRLTPRGTEAFF. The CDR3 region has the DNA TGTGCCAGCAGACTGACCCCGCGGGGCACTGAAGCTTTCTTT.

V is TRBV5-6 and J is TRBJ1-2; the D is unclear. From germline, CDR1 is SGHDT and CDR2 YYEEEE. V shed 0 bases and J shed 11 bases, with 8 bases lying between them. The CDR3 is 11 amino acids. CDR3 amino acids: CASSLDTLYTF. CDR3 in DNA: TGTGCCAGCAGCTTGGACACCTTATACACCTTC.

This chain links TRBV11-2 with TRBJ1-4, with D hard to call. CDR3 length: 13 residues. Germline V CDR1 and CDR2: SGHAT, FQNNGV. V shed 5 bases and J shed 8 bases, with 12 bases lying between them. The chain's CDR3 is CASSPTRREKLFF. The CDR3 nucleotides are TGTGCCAGCAGCCCGACTCGTCGGGAAAAACTGTTTTTT. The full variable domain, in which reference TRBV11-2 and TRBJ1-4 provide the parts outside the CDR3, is EAGVAQSPRYKIIEKRQSVAFWCNPISGHATLYWYQQILGQGPKLLIQFQNNGVVDDSQLPKDRFSAERLKGVDSTLKIQPAKLEDSAVYLCASSPTRREKLFFGSGTQLSVL.

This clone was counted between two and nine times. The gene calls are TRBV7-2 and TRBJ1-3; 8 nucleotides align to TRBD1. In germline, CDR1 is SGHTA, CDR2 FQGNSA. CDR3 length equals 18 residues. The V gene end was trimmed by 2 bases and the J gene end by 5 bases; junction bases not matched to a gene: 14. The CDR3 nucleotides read TGTGCCAGCAGCTTAACAAGTGGGGGGACAGGACTTAGAAACACCATATATTTT. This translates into CASSLTSGGTGLRNTIYF.

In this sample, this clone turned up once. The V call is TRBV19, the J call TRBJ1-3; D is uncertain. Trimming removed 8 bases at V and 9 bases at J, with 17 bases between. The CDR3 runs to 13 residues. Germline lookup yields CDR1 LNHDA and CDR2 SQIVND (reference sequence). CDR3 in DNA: TGTGCCAGTCGTGTTACTGTAGTCGGCACCATATATTTT. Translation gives CASRVTVVGTIYF.

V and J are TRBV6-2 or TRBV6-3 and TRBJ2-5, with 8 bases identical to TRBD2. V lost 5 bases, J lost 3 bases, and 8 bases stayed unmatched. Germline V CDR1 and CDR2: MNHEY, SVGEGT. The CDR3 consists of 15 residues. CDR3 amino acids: CASSKFQGLEETQYF. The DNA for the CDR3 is TGTGCCAGCAGTAAGTTCCAGGGACTAGAAGAGACCCAGTACTTC.

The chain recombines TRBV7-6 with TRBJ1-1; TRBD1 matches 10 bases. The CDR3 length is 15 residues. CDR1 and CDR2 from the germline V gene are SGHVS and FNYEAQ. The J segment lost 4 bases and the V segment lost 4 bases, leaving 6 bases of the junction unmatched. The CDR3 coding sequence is TGTGCCAGCAGCTCCCCGACAGGGGGCGGCACTGAAGCTTTCTTT. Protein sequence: CASSSPTGGGTEAFF.

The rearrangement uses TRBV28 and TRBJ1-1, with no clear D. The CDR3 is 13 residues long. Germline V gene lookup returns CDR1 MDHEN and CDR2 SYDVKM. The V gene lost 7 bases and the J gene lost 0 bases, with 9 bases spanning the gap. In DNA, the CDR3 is TGTGCCAGCACTACTGTCATGAACACTGAAGCTTTCTTT. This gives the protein CASTTVMNTEAFF.

CDR3 nucleotides: TGTGCCAGCAGCTTAATGCAGGGAGGAAATGGCTACACCTTC. Protein sequence: CASSLMQGGNGYTF. This chain joins TRBV7-8 and TRBJ1-2, with D possibly being TRBD1 (5 bases). CDR1 and CDR2 from the germline V gene are SGHVS and FQNEAQ. V lost 2 bases and J lost 6, with 13 bases in between. CDR3 size: 14 residues.

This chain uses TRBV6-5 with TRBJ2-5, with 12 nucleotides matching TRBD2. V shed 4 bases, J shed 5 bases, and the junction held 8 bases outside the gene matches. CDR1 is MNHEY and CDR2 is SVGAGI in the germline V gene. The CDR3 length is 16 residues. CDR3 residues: CASSFSSGGATETQYF. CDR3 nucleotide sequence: TGTGCCAGCAGTTTTTCTAGCGGGGGGGCTACTGAGACCCAGTACTTC.

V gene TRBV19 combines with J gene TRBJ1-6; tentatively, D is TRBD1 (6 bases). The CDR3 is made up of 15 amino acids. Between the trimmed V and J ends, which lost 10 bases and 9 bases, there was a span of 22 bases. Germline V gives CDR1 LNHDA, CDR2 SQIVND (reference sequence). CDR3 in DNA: TGTGCCACGAAAGCGGGGCAGGGGATAGGTTCACCCCTCCACTTT. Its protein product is CATKAGQGIGSPLHF.

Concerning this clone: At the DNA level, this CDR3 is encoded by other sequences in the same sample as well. CDR3 in DNA: TGCGCCAGCAGCGTGGGACAGTCGAATCAGCCCCAGCATTTT. It yields the protein CASSVGQSNQPQHF. The genes are TRBV4-1 and TRBJ1-5, with 7 bases fitting TRBD1. Germline CDR1 reads MGHRA; CDR2 reads YSYEKL. This CDR3 contains 14 residues. V gave up 5 bases and J gave up 4 bases; unmatched junction bases: 5.

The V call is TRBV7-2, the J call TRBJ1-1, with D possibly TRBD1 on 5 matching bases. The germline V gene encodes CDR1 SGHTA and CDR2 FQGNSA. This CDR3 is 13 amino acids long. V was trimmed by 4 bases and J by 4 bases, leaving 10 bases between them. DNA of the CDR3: TGTGCCAGCAGCTCCAGGGTGGGCACTGAAGCTTTCTTT. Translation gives CASSSRVGTEAFF. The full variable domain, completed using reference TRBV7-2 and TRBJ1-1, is GAGVSQSPSNKVTEKGKDVELRCDPISGHTALYWYRQSLGQGLEFLIYFQGNSAPDKSGLPSDRFSAERTGGSVSTLTIQRTQQEDSAVYLCASSSRVGTEAFFGQGTRLTVV.

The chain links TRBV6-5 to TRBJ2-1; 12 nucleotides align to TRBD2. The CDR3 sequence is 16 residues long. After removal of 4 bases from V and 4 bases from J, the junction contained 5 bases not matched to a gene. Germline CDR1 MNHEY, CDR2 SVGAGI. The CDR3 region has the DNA TGTGCCAGCAGTTTGGGTCTAGCGGGGGGGTACAATGAGCAGTTCTTC. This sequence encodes CASSLGLAGGYNEQFF.

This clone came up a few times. For the CDR3, the DNA is TGTGCCAGCCAGGGGGGAGCTTCTGGAAACACCATATATTTT. Translating gives CASQGGASGNTIYF. V usage is TRBV6-5 and J usage is TRBJ1-3; TRBD1 matches at 7 bases. Trimming took 8 bases from V and 1 from J; bases not matched to a gene: 5. There are 14 residues in the CDR3. Germline V lookup: CDR1 MNHEY, CDR2 SVGAGI.

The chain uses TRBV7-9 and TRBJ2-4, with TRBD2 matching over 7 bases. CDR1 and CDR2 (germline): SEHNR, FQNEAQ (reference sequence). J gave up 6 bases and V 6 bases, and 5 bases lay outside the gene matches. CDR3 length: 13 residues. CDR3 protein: CASRSREVNIQYF. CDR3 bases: TGTGCCAGCAGAAGCCGGGAGGTAAACATTCAGTACTTC.

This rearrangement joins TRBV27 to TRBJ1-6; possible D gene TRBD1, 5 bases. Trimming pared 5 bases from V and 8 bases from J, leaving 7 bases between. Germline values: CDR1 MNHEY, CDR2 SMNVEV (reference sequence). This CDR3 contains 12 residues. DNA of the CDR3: TGTGCCAGCAGTGAACAGGATTCACCCCTCCACTTT. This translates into CASSEQDSPLHF.

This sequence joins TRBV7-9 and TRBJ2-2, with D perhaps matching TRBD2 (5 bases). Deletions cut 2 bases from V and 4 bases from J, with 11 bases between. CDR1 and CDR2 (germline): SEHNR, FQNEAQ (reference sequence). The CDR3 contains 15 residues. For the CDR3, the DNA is TGTGCCAGCAGCTTACCTAGCCAGGCCACCGGGGAGCTGTTTTTT. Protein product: CASSLPSQATGELFF.